Listed below are T cell receptor beta chains from one sample, sequenced in a study of control samples from healthy donors and cancer patients. TCRdb's copy holds only in-frame clones and misses some; the assay was immunoSEQ multiplex PCR. The repertoire holds some 110,000 clones, more than 75% seen once, with about 2.5% in the top ten. Material: blood. These receptors came from a woman in her seventies in good health. CDR3s include the opening cysteine and the closing phenylalanine or tryptophan. The D gene is left open where the match is weak. Part of the rows lack a size; the others show once, few, many or a class for expanded clones.

d_call clone_size j_call v_call cdr3_aa cdr3_nt
. few TRBJ1-1 TRBV3-1/TRBV3-2 CASSPRVIGTEAFF TGTGCCAGCAGCCCCAGGGTCATCGGCACTGAAGCTTTCTTT
. . TRBJ1-2 TRBV6-5 CASKKGGSGGYTF TGTGCCAGCAAAAAAGGCGGCTCAGGTGGCTACACCTTC
TRBD2 . TRBJ2-1 TRBV19 CASAGGWGGGTYNEQFF TGTGCCAGCGCCGGGGGGTGGGGGGGTGGCACCTACAATGAGCAGTTCTTC
TRBD1 medium-sized TRBJ1-6 TRBV19 CASSTGQGPYNSPLHF TGTGCCAGTAGTACCGGACAGGGGCCCTATAATTCACCCCTCCACTTT
. . TRBJ2-5 TRBV12-3/TRBV12-4 CASSRRDETQYF TGTGCCAGCAGTCGCAGGGACGAGACCCAGTACTTC
. . TRBJ2-5 TRBV7-9 CASSLVGETQYF TGTGCCAGCAGCTTAGTTGGTGAGACCCAGTACTTC
. . TRBJ2-5 TRBV5-1 CASSWLTGLQETQYF TGCGCCAGCAGCTGGCTGACTGGACTACAAGAGACCCAGTACTTC
. . TRBJ1-1 TRBV13 CASSYRTKNTEAFF TGTGCCAGCAGCTATCGGACGAAGAACACTGAAGCTTTCTTT
TRBD1 . TRBJ1-1 TRBV5-1 CASSLEARGLTEAFF TGCGCCAGCAGCTTGGAGGCCAGGGGGCTGACTGAAGCTTTCTTT
. once TRBJ1-1 TRBV6-2/TRBV6-3 CASSHLPLGTLKLSF .
. . TRBJ2-1 TRBV19 CASSPRDLAYNEQFF TGTGCCAGTAGTCCACGGGACCTGGCCTACAATGAGCAGTTCTTC
. . TRBJ1-3 TRBV2 CASGQGTANSGNTTYF TGTGCCAGCGGCCAGGGGACGGCAAACTCTGGAAACACCACATATTTT
TRBD2 . TRBJ2-5 TRBV7-2 CASSTSTSGAGKTQYF TGTGCCAGCAGCACCTCGACTAGCGGGGCAGGGAAGACCCAGTACTTC
. . TRBJ2-5 TRBV19 CASSLHHQETQYF TGTGCCAGTAGTCTGCACCATCAAGAGACCCAGTACTTC
. . TRBJ1-2 TRBV19 CASSIDQGYFGYTF TGTGCCAGTAGTATAGATCAGGGTTATTTTGGCTACACCTTC
. . TRBJ1-1 TRBV6-1 CASSDPFVTEAFF TGTGCCAGCAGTGACCCCTTCGTGACTGAAGCTTTCTTT
. . TRBJ2-7 TRBV7-2 CASRTRGSSYEQYF TGTGCCAGCAGGACTCGGGGGAGCTCCTACGAGCAGTACTTC
. . TRBJ1-5 TRBV6-1 CASSEVGQPQHF TGTGCCAGCAGTGAAGTTGGTCAGCCCCAGCATTTT
TRBD2 . TRBJ2-5 TRBV5-1 CASSLEWTSAAATQYF TGCGCCAGCAGCTTGGAGTGGACTAGCGCGGCGGCGACCCAGTACTTC
. . TRBJ2-3 TRBV4-1 CASSQISSADTQYF TGCGCCAGCAGCCAAATCTCCTCGGCAGATACGCAGTATTTT
. . TRBJ1-2 TRBV20-1 CSATPGEGYTF TGCAGTGCTACCCCGGGGGAGGGCTACACCTTC
. . TRBJ2-3 TRBV7-3 CASSLTGSTDTQYF TGTGCCAGCAGCTTAACAGGGAGCACAGATACGCAGTATTTT
TRBD1 . TRBJ2-3 TRBV4-1 CASSQETGTDTDTQYF TGCGCCAGCAGCCAAGAGACCGGGACAGACACAGATACGCAGTATTTT
. . TRBJ2-6 TRBV19 CASSDPGAYGANVLTF TGTGCCAGTAGTGATCCGGGGGCCTATGGGGCCAACGTCCTGACTTTC
TRBD1 . TRBJ1-2 TRBV14 CASSQGGTGANYGYTF TGTGCCAGCAGCCAGGGCGGGACAGGAGCTAACTATGGCTACACCTTC